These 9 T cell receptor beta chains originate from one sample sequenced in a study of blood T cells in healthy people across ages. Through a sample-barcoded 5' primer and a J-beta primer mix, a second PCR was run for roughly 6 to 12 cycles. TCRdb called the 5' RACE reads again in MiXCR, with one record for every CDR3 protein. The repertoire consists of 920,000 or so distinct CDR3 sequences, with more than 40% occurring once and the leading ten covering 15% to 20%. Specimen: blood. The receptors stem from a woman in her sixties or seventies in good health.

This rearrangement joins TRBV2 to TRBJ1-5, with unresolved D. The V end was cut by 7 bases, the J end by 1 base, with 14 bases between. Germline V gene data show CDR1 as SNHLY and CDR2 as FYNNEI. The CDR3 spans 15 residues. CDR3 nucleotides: TGTGCCAGCAAGCGAGGTTACCAGAGCAATCAGCCCCAGCATTTT. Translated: CASKRGYQSNQPQHF. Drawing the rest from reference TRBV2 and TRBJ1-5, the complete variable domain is EPEVTQTPSHQVTQMGQEVILRCVPISNHLYFYWYRQILGQKVEFLVSFYNNEISEKSEIFDDQFSVERPDGSNFTLKIRSTKLEDSAMYFCASKRGYQSNQPQHFGDGTRLSIL.

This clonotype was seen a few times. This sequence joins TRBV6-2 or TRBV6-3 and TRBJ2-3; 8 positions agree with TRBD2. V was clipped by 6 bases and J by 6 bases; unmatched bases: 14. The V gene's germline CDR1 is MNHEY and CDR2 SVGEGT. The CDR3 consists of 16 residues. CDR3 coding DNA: TGTGCCAGCAGCCCTAACCCGGGACTAGGGGCGGATACGCAGTATTTT. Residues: CASSPNPGLGADTQYF.

The CDR3 spells CASSRRLAETTYNEQFF. The CDR3 DNA reads as TGTGCCAGCAGCCGCCGACTAGCGGAGACCACCTACAATGAGCAGTTCTTC. V is TRBV7-9 and J is TRBJ2-1; 9 nucleotides align to TRBD2. This CDR3 is built from 17 residues. Germline CDR1 reads SEHNR; CDR2 reads FQNEAQ (reference sequence). The V gene end was trimmed by 5 bases and the J gene end by 2 bases; junction bases not matched to a gene: 10.

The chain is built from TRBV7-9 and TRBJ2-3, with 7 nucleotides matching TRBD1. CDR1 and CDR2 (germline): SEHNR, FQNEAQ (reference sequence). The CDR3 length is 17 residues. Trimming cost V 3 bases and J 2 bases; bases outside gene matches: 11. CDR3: CASSLGRQGFLTDTQYF. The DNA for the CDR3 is TGTGCCAGCAGCTTGGGACGACAGGGTTTCCTCACAGATACGCAGTATTTT.

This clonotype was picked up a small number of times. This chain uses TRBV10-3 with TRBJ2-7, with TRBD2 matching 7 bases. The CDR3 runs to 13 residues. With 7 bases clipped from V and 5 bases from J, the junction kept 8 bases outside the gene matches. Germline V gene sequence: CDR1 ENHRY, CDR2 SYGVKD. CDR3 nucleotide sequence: TGTGCCATCATGCCAGGGAGGGAGGACGAGCAGTACTTC. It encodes CAIMPGREDEQYF.

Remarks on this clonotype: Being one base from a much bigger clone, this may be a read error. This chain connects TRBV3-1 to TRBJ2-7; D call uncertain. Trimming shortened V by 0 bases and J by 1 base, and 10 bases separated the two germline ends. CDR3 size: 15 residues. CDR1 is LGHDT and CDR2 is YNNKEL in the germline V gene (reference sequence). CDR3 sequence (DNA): TGTGCCAGCAGCCAAGACTGCACTGGGTCCTACGAGCAGTACTTC. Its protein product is CASSQDCTGSYEQYF.

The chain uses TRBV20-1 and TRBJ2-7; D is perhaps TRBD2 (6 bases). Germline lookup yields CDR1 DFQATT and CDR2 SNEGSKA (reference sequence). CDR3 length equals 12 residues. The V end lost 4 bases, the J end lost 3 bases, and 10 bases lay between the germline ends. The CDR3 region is CSAKGLLYEQYF. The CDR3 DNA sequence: TGCAGTGCTAAGGGACTCCTCTACGAGCAGTACTTC.

CDR3 DNA: TGTGCCAGCTCGCCCGCTAGTGGGAGGGCCGGGGAGCAGTACTTC. Its protein is CASSPASGRAGEQYF. The rearrangement uses TRBV18 and TRBJ2-7; TRBD2 aligns across 7 bases. CDR3 length: 15 residues. After removal of 6 bases from V and 7 bases from J, the junction contained 15 bases not matched to a gene. Germline CDR1 reads KGHSH; CDR2 reads LQKENI.

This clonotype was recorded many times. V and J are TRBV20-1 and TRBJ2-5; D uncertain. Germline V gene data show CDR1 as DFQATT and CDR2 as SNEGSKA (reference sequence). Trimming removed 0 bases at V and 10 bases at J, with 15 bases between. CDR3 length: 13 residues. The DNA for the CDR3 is TGCAGTGCTAGAGATCGACGGCAGTGGGGCCAGTACTTC. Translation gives CSARDRRQWGQYF.